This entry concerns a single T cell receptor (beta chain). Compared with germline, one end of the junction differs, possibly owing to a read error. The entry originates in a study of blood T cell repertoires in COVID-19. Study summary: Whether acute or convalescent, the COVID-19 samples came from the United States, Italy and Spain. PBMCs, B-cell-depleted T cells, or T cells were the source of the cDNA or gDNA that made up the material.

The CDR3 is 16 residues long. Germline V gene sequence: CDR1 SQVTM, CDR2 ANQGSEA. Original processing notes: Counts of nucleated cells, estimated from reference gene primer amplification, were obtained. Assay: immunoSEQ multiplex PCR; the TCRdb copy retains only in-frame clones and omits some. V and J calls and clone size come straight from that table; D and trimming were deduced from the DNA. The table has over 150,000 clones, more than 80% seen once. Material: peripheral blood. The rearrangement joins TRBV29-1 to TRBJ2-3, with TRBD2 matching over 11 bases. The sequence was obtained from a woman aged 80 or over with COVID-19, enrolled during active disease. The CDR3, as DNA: TGCAGCGTCGAAGGGACTAGCGGAACTTCTACAGATACGCAGTATTTT. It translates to CSVEGTSGTSTDTQYF.